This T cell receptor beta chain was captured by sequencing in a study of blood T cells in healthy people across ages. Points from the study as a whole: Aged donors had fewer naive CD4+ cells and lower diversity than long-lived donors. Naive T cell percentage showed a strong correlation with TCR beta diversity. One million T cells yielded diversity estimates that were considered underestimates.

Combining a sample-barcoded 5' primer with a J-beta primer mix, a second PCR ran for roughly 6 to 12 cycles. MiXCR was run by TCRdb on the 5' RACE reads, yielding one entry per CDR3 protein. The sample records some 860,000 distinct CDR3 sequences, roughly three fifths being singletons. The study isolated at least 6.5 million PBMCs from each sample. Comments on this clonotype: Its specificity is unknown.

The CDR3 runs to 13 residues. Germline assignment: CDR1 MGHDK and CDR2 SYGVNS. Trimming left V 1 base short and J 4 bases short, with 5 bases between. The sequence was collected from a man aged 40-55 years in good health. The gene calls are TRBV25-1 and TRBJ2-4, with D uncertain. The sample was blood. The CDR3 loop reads CASSEFTKNIQYF. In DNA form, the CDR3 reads TGTGCCAGCAGTGAATTTACTAAAAACATTCAGTACTTC.